The entry below describes one TCR beta chain. Its antigen is undetermined. Germline and genes here are mouse. Coverage ceases 1 residue before the CDR3 finishes, and the germline J gene fills in the end. This sample was included in a study of tissue T cells after allogeneic stem cell transplantation. Notes on the study in general: In patients and mice, blood and spleen missed much of tissue repertoire.

Time point: mouse harvest day 7 after allogeneic transplant. Each mouse received 10^7 T-cell-depleted marrow cells plus 10^6 splenic CD5+ T cells by tail vein. TCRdb keeps only in-frame clones here, not all; method: immunoSEQ multiplex PCR. The repertoire holds 8,000 to 8,500 clones, around half seen once, with 6.5% to 9% in the top ten. Germline loops: CDR1 SGHLS, CDR2 HYDKME. Trimming cost V 2 bases and J 0 bases, with 6 bases left between them. This CDR3 contains 13 residues. The V gene is TRBV12-2, the J gene TRBJ1-2; unclear D gene. The sample taken for sequencing was gut tissue. This sequence originates from a female BALB/c mouse given C57BL/6 T cells with graft-versus-host disease after an allogeneic hematopoietic cell transplant. The CDR3 bases that were read are TGTGCCAGCTCTCCCACAGCAAACTCCGACTACACC. This codes for CASSPTANSDYT. The entire CDR3 sequence reads CASSPTANSDYTF.